The 15 T cell receptor beta chains below come from one sample, sequenced in a study of T cell responses to AZD1222 COVID-19 vaccine. Measured with immunoSEQ multiplex PCR; TCRdb has only the in-frame clones, and not every one. In the table there are roughly 180,000 clones, approximately 91% of which are singletons. The sample was peripheral blood, taken 28 days after the second AZD1222 dose. These receptors all stem from an adult who received the AZD1222 COVID-19 vaccine.

The chain uses TRBV3-1 (or the pseudogene TRBV3-2) and TRBJ2-7; D gene ambiguous. The CDR3 loop spans 14 amino acids. V shed 2 bases and J shed 4 bases, with 12 bases lying between them. Germline V gene sequence: CDR1 LGHDT, CDR2 YNNKEL (reference sequence). CDR3 sequence reads: CASSQRAGRYEQYF. The CDR3 DNA follows: TGTGCCAGCAGCCAAAGGGCCGGCAGGTACGAGCAGTACTTC.

The rearrangement joins TRBV24-1 to TRBJ2-5; D ambiguous. The CDR3 loop spans 13 amino acids. Germline V lookup: CDR1 KGHDR, CDR2 SFDVKD. Trimming left V 5 bases short and J 6 bases short, with 12 bases between. In DNA, the CDR3 is TGTGCCACCAGTGCCGCAGGTGGCCAGACCCAGTACTTC. Protein sequence: CATSAAGGQTQYF.

The CDR3 loop is CSASRGSGYTF. In DNA, the CDR3 is TGCAGTGCTAGTCGGGGGAGCGGCTACACCTTC. The V and J genes are TRBV20-1 and TRBJ1-2, with a possible D match to TRBD1 (5 bases). Germline V gives CDR1 DFQATT, CDR2 SNEGSKA (reference sequence). CDR3 size: 11 residues. V was shortened by 3 bases and J by 8 bases, with 10 bases between the two germline ends.

A single count supports this clone. J is TRBJ1-2 and V is TRBV18; D is uncertain. Germline V CDR1 and CDR2: KGHSH, LQKENI. The CDR3 loop spans 15 amino acids. V was shortened by 5 bases and J by 0 bases, with 13 bases between the two germline ends. CDR3 in DNA: TGTGCCAGCTCATTCGACGGGATCGCTAACTATGGCTACACCTTC. This sequence encodes CASSFDGIANYGYTF.

This clone was seen a single time. The chain recombines TRBV5-1 with TRBJ2-7; the match to TRBD2 covers 8 bases. The ends lost 4 bases at V and 1 base at J; junction bases unmatched: 13. This CDR3 region has 17 residues. Germline CDR1 and CDR2: SGHRS and YFSETQ. CDR3 DNA sequence: TGCGCCAGCAGCAGGGCAGCTATGAGCGGGAGATCCTACGAGCAGTACTTC. Its translation is CASSRAAMSGRSYEQYF.

V and J are TRBV3-1 (or the pseudogene TRBV3-2) and TRBJ2-3; possible D gene TRBD2, 6 bases. Germline CDR1 reads LGHDT; CDR2 reads YNNKEL (reference sequence). This CDR3 comprises 14 residues. Trimming took 4 bases from V and 0 from J, leaving 8 bases between them. The CDR3 loop reads CASSRSGSTDTQYF. The CDR3, as DNA: TGTGCCAGCAGCCGTAGCGGTAGCACAGATACGCAGTATTTT.

The CDR3 region is CASSEGGFSYEQYF. The CDR3, as DNA: TGTGCCAGCAGTGAGGGAGGCTTCTCCTACGAGCAGTACTTC. The chain has TRBV27 and TRBJ2-7, with D perhaps TRBD2 (6 bases). The CDR3 is made up of 14 amino acids. Germline V gene sequence: CDR1 MNHEY, CDR2 SMNVEV (reference sequence). Trimming pared 5 bases from V and 0 bases from J, leaving 11 bases between.

The J gene is TRBJ1-5, the V gene TRBV5-6, with 7 bases fitting TRBD1. The CDR3 consists of 14 residues. The V and J ends lost 0 bases and 6 bases, in that order; junction bases with no gene match: 3. The germline gives CDR1 SGHDT, CDR2 YYEEEE. In DNA, the CDR3 is TGTGCCAGCAGCTTGGGACAGGGTTTTCAGCCCCAGCATTTT. Translated, it gives CASSLGQGFQPQHF. The full variable domain, rest sourced from reference TRBV5-6 and TRBJ1-5, is DAGVTQSPTHLIKTRGQQVTLRCSPKSGHDTVSWYQQALGQGPQFIFQYYEEEERQRGNFPDRFSGHQFPNYSSELNVNALLLGDSALYLCASSLGQGFQPQHFGDGTRLSIL.

The chain joins TRBV6-2 or TRBV6-3 to TRBJ2-3; perhaps TRBD1 as D (5 bases). The V gene lost 5 bases and the J gene lost 6 bases, with 15 bases spanning the gap. Germline values: CDR1 MNHEY, CDR2 SVGEGT. CDR3 size: 14 residues. The CDR3 is CASSRGTASDTQYF. Written as DNA, the CDR3 is TGTGCCAGCAGTAGGGGCACAGCTTCGGATACGCAGTATTTT.

This clone occurred a few times. The chain employs TRBV3-1 (or the pseudogene TRBV3-2) and TRBJ1-1, with a tentative D call TRBD1 (6 bases). The V gene lost 6 bases and the J gene lost 5 bases, with 22 bases spanning the gap. The germline CDR1 and CDR2 sequences are LGHDT and YNNKEL (reference sequence). The CDR3 runs 16 residues. Here the CDR3 DNA reads TGTGCCAGCAGTCCTTACAAACGGGGGGCGAGGACTGAAGCTTTCTTT. Protein: CASSPYKRGARTEAFF.

The chain has TRBV3-1 (or the pseudogene TRBV3-2) and TRBJ1-4; 11 bases map to TRBD1. V gave up 2 bases and J gave up 7 bases; unmatched junction bases: 6. This CDR3 contains 16 residues. Germline V gives CDR1 LGHDT, CDR2 YNNKEL (reference sequence). The CDR3 sequence is CASSQRTGGLGEKLFF. The CDR3 DNA follows: TGTGCCAGCAGCCAAAGGACAGGGGGCCTTGGTGAAAAACTGTTTTTT.

The genes are TRBV6-5 and TRBJ1-3; unclear D gene. CDR1 is MNHEY, CDR2 SVGAGI, per germline. The CDR3 totals 13 residues. The V gene lost 1 base and the J gene lost 4 bases, with 5 bases spanning the gap. The CDR3 DNA sequence: TGTGCCAGCAGTTACTTGGTGGGAAACACCATATATTTT. The encoded protein is CASSYLVGNTIYF.

This clone came up a few times. This chain uses TRBV5-1 with TRBJ1-2; 7 bases map to TRBD1. The CDR3 spans 15 residues. Germline lookup yields CDR1 SGHRS and CDR2 YFSETQ. The V gene end was trimmed by 2 bases and the J gene end by 0 bases; junction bases not matched to a gene: 4. CDR3 bases: TGCGCCAGCAGCTTTGGGGACAGAGCTAACTATGGCTACACCTTC. Its translation is CASSFGDRANYGYTF.

This chain connects TRBV19 to TRBJ2-1, with 10 bases identical to TRBD2. CDR1 LNHDA and CDR2 SQIVND come from the germline V gene (reference sequence). This CDR3 contains 16 residues. With 1 base clipped from V and 7 bases from J, the junction kept 7 bases outside the gene matches. The DNA for the CDR3 is TGTGCCAGTAGTATAGGGGATAGCGGGAGGCGGAATGAGCAGTTCTTC. Translation: CASSIGDSGRRNEQFF.

The chain is built from TRBV7-2 and TRBJ1-1, with a tentative D call TRBD1 (5 bases). This CDR3 spans 14 amino acids. V gave up 3 bases and J gave up 0 bases, with 8 bases separating them. Germline V CDR1 and CDR2: SGHTA, FQGNSA. CDR3 coding DNA: TGTGCCAGCAGCTTGGGGGGGATGAACACTGAAGCTTTCTTT. This codes for CASSLGGMNTEAFF.